This T cell receptor (beta chain) was retrieved from a study of early T cells in non-severe SARS-CoV-2 infection. The table lists this clonotype with many counts. TCRdb recomputed calls from the 5' RACE reads with MiXCR, one row per CDR3 protein. The sample includes approximately 77,000 distinct CDR3 sequences, 12% of them seen just once. This CDR3 has 12 residues. V was pared by 5 bases and J by 5 bases, with 7 bases between. Germline V gene data show CDR1 as SGHTA and CDR2 as FQGNSA. Material: whole blood, obtained at baseline. This chain links TRBV7-2 with TRBJ1-5, with D unclear. This TCR came from an adult who was a healthcare worker with PCR-confirmed SARS-CoV-2 infection or an uninfected control (not recorded which). The donor label of this sample is uncertain. For the CDR3, the DNA is TGTGCCAGCAGCGTTAACGATCAGCCCCAGCATTTT. Its translation: CASSVNDQPQHF.